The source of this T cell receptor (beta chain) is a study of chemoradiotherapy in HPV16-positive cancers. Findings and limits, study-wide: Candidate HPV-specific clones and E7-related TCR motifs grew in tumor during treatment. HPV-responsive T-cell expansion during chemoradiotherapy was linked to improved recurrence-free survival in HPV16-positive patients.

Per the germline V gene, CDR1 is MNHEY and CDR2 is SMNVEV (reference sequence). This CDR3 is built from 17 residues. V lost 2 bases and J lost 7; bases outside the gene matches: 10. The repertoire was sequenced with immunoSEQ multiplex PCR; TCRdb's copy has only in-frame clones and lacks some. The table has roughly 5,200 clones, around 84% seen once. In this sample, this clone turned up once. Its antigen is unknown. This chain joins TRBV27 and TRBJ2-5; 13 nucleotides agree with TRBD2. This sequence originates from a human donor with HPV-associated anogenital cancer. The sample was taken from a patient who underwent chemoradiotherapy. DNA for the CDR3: TGTGCCAGCAGTTTAAGACTAGCGGGAGGCCCGGTCGGGACCCAGTACTTC. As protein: CASSLRLAGGPVGTQYF.